A selection of T cell receptor beta chains follows, all from one sample in a study of shared clonotypes between healthy human individuals. Sequencing was performed with immunoSEQ multiplex PCR; in TCRdb, only in-frame clones are kept and a portion is missing. The sample lists some 2,500,000 clones, 93% occurring once. Material for sequencing was naive CD4+ T cells from PBMCs. The receptors stem from a man between 18 and 29 years old in good health. Some clones in this sample may be carry-over from other donors' samples. Each CDR3 is given without its conserved first and last residue.

TRBV28 | ASRKAGTGRETQY
TRBV29-1 | SVPKIGTGDLLSSYNEQF
TRBV18 | ASSPPTSGRAAETQY
TRBV28 | ASREPGQGREQY
TRBV28 | ASSPFTATSRNTIY
TRBV7-3 | ASSLMNVMNTGELF
TRBV6-1 | ASSAQAGNYGYT
TRBV28 | ASLRGGNYGYT
TRBV18 | ASSPGRTHEQY
TRBV29-1 | SVGTDTQY
TRBV2 | ASSLDKLANTGELF
TRBV5-6 | ASSEGTVQETQY
TRBV4-1 | ASSQAGPDTGELF
TRBV28 | ASSLAAGAPDTQY
TRBV7-3 | ASSAQTSAAGELF
TRBV19 | ASSKSYQPQH
TRBV5-1 | ATSFAGMYEQY
TRBV7-8 | ASSLATYGPGNTIY
TRBV6-5 | ASSKEGRNEQF
TRBV6-5 | ASSYTADEQY
TRBV5-4 | ASSWAGTRDNEQF
TRBV7-3 | ASSLFTLMGSHNKLF
TRBV5-6 | ASSLRGISNQPQH
TRBV7-3 | ASSSMPSSYNEQF
TRBV9 | ASSVGADNTEAF
TRBV9 | ASSAPGHSTYNEQF
TRBV11-2 | ASSSIGRQGSIGYT
TRBV7-9 | ASREGQGSSYNSPLH
TRBV18 | ASHDQGPEAF
TRBV10-1 | ASSEGSRLAGALFSYNEQF
TRBV7-9 | ASSPDPGQGDEKLF
TRBV10-3 | AISENLGRLANYGYT
TRBV6-4 | ASKSDWQGIAF
TRBV27 | ASSLRLGLLEYEQY
TRBV23-1 | ASSPPKGQPQPPNYGYT
TRBV30 | AWSVTGGALHGYT
TRBV7-5 | ARSSSGTGAEKLF
TRBV27 | ASSKAGALMSSYNEQF
TRBV15 | ATSRAFGEVNGYT
TRBV5-1 | ASSLVGTSGQETQY
TRBV7-2 | ASSLGGSQTEAF
TRBV7-2 | ASSLGQVYEQY
TRBV9 | ASSIQTGELF
TRBV5-1 | ASSLQGPGELF
TRBV6-6 | ASRNKAGGPYEQY
TRBV28 | ASSLRNAEAF
TRBV28 | ASSLGGNSNQPQH
TRBV15 | ATSRIRALTPTEAF
TRBV11-2 | ASSPGDSLRTEAF
TRBV18 | ASSPDSGSSYNEQF
TRBV5-4 | ASSLRGTGNTIY
TRBV6-5 | ASSPVPSNQPQH
TRBV7-3 | ASSLTPVDGVT
TRBV10-1 | ASSQTYPAGSTDTQY